This T cell receptor beta chain was obtained from a study of T cells in Graves' hyperthyroidism and ophthalmopathy. The hyperthyroidism was newly diagnosed and had lasted under 2 months; the patients were aged 18 to 65. Amplification yielded TCR beta CDR3 regions, with RNA transcripts as the source. Using the HTBI primer set, a first-round RT-PCR was run on the TCR CDR3. TCRdb re-called the multiplex PCR reads through MiXCR, storing one row per CDR3 protein. The sample shows 300,000 to 450,000 distinct CDR3 sequences, less than 15% of them seen only once. Germline values: CDR1 SEHNR, CDR2 FQNEAQ (reference sequence). V gave up 1 base and J gave up 4 bases, with 7 bases separating them. This CDR3 has 14 residues.

The sequence derives from a man under 40 with Graves' hyperthyroidism that later progressed to Graves' ophthalmopathy. The sequenced material came from blood. This chain uses TRBV7-9 with TRBJ1-4; D call uncertain. The CDR3 here is CASSLVQNNEKLFF. In nucleotides, the CDR3 is TGTGCCAGCAGCTTAGTTCAGAATAATGAAAAACTGTTTTTT.